The 16 T cell receptor beta chains reported below all come from one sample, sequenced in a study of CD8 T cells in Susac syndrome. RNA in amounts of about 0.5 to 1 ug was reverse transcribed with random hexamers. TCRdb passed the immunoSEQ multiplex PCR reads through MiXCR, listing each CDR3 protein once. Altogether approximately 140,000 distinct CDR3 sequences are present, over 85% being singletons, with the ten largest covering over 0.25%. Sample: CD8+ T cells from PBMCs. These receptors originate from a human donor in good health.

The chain has TRBV13 and TRBJ1-5, with D uncertain. This CDR3 spans 13 amino acids. V was shortened by 4 bases and J by 6 bases, with 10 bases between the two germline ends. Germline V gene sequence: CDR1 PRHDT, CDR2 FYEKMQ (reference sequence). CDR3 sequence: CASSSGRTQPQHF. The CDR3 nucleotides read TGTGCCAGCAGCTCGGGCCGGACTCAGCCCCAGCATTTT.

As DNA, the CDR3 is TGCGCCAGCAGCCAACCTATAGGCAATCAGCCCCAGCATTTT. Translated: CASSQPIGNQPQHF. The chain combines TRBV4-1 with TRBJ1-5; D call uncertain. Germline CDR1 is MGHRA and CDR2 is YSYEKL. The CDR3 has 14 amino acids. V shed 2 bases and J shed 2 bases, with 7 bases lying between them.

The chain recombines TRBV27 with TRBJ2-7; D ambiguous. Germline CDR1 and CDR2: MNHEY and SMNVEV (reference sequence). Trimming removed 5 bases at V and 6 bases at J, with 20 bases between. CDR3 length equals 15 residues. The CDR3 DNA follows: TGTGCCAGCAGTCCCCGTTGGGGAAGTACCCTCGAGCAGTACTTC. Translating gives CASSPRWGSTLEQYF.

This clonotype showed up just once. J is TRBJ2-7 and V is TRBV7-6; D gene unclear. CDR1 SGHVS and CDR2 FNYEAQ come from the germline V gene. This CDR3 is 14 amino acids long. Trimming pared 0 bases from V and 0 bases from J, leaving 6 bases between. CDR3 sequence reads: CASSLAGFSYEQYF. The CDR3 region has the DNA TGTGCCAGCAGCTTAGCGGGCTTCTCCTACGAGCAGTACTTC.

The rearrangement joins TRBV27 to TRBJ2-7; D not resolved. V lost 5 bases, J lost 4 bases, and 18 bases lay in between. CDR1 is MNHEY, CDR2 SMNVEV, per germline (reference sequence). This CDR3 comprises 15 residues. CDR3 protein: CASSPPSSEIYEQYF. CDR3 nucleotide sequence: TGTGCCAGCAGTCCCCCCTCGAGCGAGATATACGAGCAGTACTTC.

This clonotype showed up just once. The J gene is TRBJ1-2, the V gene TRBV5-4, with 8 bases aligning to TRBD1. The CDR3 runs 15 residues. Germline trimming cut 2 bases from V and 4 bases from J; bases unmatched to any gene: 7. The germline V gene encodes CDR1 SGHNT and CDR2 YYREEE (reference sequence). CDR3 protein: CASSFDRGKTYGYTF. DNA of the CDR3: TGTGCCAGCAGCTTTGACAGGGGTAAAACCTATGGCTACACCTTC. Drawing the rest from reference TRBV5-4 and TRBJ1-2, the complete variable domain is ETGVTQSPTHLIKTRGQQVTLRCSSQSGHNTVSWYQQALGQGPQFIFQYYREEENGRGNFPPRFSGLQFPNYSSELNVNALELDDSALYLCASSFDRGKTYGYTFGSGTRLTVV.

This clonotype was recorded a few times. This chain links TRBV11-2 with TRBJ2-3; the D gene is possibly TRBD1 (6 bases). Per germline, CDR1 SGHAT and CDR2 FQNNGV. V shed 1 base and J shed 4 bases, with 6 bases lying between them. This CDR3 comprises 13 residues. The CDR3 sequence: CASSLGGPDTQYF. Written as DNA, the CDR3 is TGTGCCAGCAGCTTAGGGGGGCCAGATACGCAGTATTTT.

The V call is TRBV7-9, the J call TRBJ2-5, with TRBD1 matching over 9 bases. The CDR3 spans 18 residues. Germline V gene sequence: CDR1 SEHNR, CDR2 FQNEAQ (reference sequence). V lost 3 bases, J lost 1 base, and 12 bases stayed unmatched. CDR3 nucleotides: TGTGCCAGCAGCTTCCACTTGAACCGGGACAGGGCCCAAGAGACCCAGTACTTC. It encodes CASSFHLNRDRAQETQYF.

This chain links TRBV9 with TRBJ2-1; 8 bases fit TRBD1. The trim removed 7 bases at V and 7 bases at J, leaving 7 bases unmatched. This CDR3 has 13 amino acids. The germline CDR1 and CDR2 sequences are SGDLS and YYNGEE. In DNA, the CDR3 is TGTGCCAGCGGCGGACAGGGAGTTAATGAGCAGTTCTTC. Protein product: CASGGQGVNEQFF. Combining the CDR3 with reference TRBV9 and TRBJ2-1 gives the whole variable domain DSGVTQTPKHLITATGQRVTLRCSPRSGDLSVYWYQQSLDQGLQFLIQYYNGEERAKGNILERFSAQQFPDLHSELNLSSLELGDSALYFCASGGQGVNEQFFGPGTRLTVL.

This chain uses TRBV15 with TRBJ2-1, with 9 bases lining up with TRBD1. This CDR3 has 15 residues. Germline CDR1 LNHNV, CDR2 YYDKDF (reference sequence). Trimming removed 7 bases from V and 5 bases from J; junction bases left unmatched: 9. The CDR3 DNA sequence: TGTGCCACCAAGGACGACAGGGGGAATAACAATGAGCAGTTCTTC. Encoded protein: CATKDDRGNNNEQFF.

The chain carries TRBV4-3 and TRBJ2-7; 7 nucleotides agree with TRBD1. Germline CDR1 is LGHNA and CDR2 is YSLEER. This CDR3 contains 15 residues. V lost 0 bases to trimming and J lost 3 bases; unmatched junction nucleotides: 5. CDR3 sequence reads: CASSQDNRDSYEQYF. CDR3 bases: TGCGCCAGCAGCCAAGATAATCGGGACAGCTACGAGCAGTACTTC.

The J gene is TRBJ1-2, the V gene TRBV6-2 or TRBV6-3; D not certain. The germline V and J ends were trimmed by 5 bases and 0 bases, with 10 bases remaining between them. This CDR3 has 14 amino acids. Germline values: CDR1 MNHEY, CDR2 SVGEGT. CDR3 DNA sequence: TGTGCCAGCAGTCCTGAGGGAGCTAACTATGGCTACACCTTC. Its translation is CASSPEGANYGYTF.

V and J are TRBV20-1 and TRBJ1-2, with D tentatively TRBD1 (5 bases). Trimming shortened V by 3 bases and J by 8 bases, and 22 bases separated the two germline ends. The CDR3 runs 15 residues. Germline CDR1 is DFQATT and CDR2 is SNEGSKA (reference sequence). The CDR3 protein is CSASPTRYEDIGYTF. DNA for the CDR3: TGCAGTGCTAGTCCGACCCGATACGAGGACATCGGCTACACCTTC.

This sequence joins TRBV4-2 and TRBJ2-7; no clear D gene. The CDR3 sequence is 14 residues long. The germline gives CDR1 LGHNA, CDR2 YNFKEQ. Trimming took off 1 base at V and 4 bases at J, with 11 bases between the two ends. The CDR3: CASSQATDGYEQYF. In nucleotides, the CDR3 is TGTGCCAGCAGCCAAGCTACGGACGGTTACGAGCAGTACTTC.

The chain couples TRBV15 to TRBJ2-7; D is undetermined. V was pared by 0 bases and J by 4 bases, with 10 bases between. CDR1 is LNHNV, CDR2 YYDKDF, per germline (reference sequence). The CDR3 loop spans 14 amino acids. CDR3 DNA: TGTGCCACCAGCAGAGATCCCTCCTTGTACGAGCAGTACTTC. Translation gives CATSRDPSLYEQYF.

V is TRBV29-1 and J is TRBJ1-1; D not certain. V lost 3 bases and J lost 1, with 9 bases in between. Germline CDR1 reads SQVTM; CDR2 reads ANQGSEA. This CDR3 comprises 13 residues. The CDR3: CSVEGLQNTEAFF. The CDR3 DNA sequence: TGCAGCGTTGAGGGCCTGCAGAACACTGAAGCTTTCTTT. The whole variable domain, filled in from reference TRBV29-1 and TRBJ1-1, reads SAVISQKPSRDICQRGTSLTIQCQVDSQVTMMFWYRQQPGQSLTLIATANQGSEATYESGFVIDKFPISRPNLTFSTLTVSNMSPEDSSIYLCSVEGLQNTEAFFGQGTRLTVV.